This passage covers 24 T cell receptor beta chains from one sample sequenced in a study of blood T cell repertoires in COVID-19. The data were produced by immunoSEQ multiplex PCR, yet TCRdb's version contains in-frame clones alone and is incomplete. Here the sample spans some 130,000 clones, about 88% being singletons. Sequenced input: PBMCs or T cells enriched from blood (not recorded which). All receptors derive from a woman in her 50s who had recovered from COVID-19.

This clone was recorded only once. The rearrangement joins TRBV10-1 to TRBJ1-1; possibly TRBD1 for D (5 bases). The CDR3 spans 12 residues. Per germline, CDR1 WNHNN and CDR2 SYGVQD (reference sequence). V gave up 6 bases and J gave up 11 bases, with 16 bases separating them. CDR3 bases: TGCGCCAGCAGCCGCCCGGGGGAGGCGGCTTTCTTT. The encoded protein is CASSRPGEAAFF.

V and J are TRBV2 and TRBJ1-4, with a possible D match to TRBD1 (5 bases). V lost 11 bases and J 7 bases, leaving 17 bases between the germline ends. The CDR3 is made up of 13 amino acids. Per germline, CDR1 SNHLY and CDR2 FYNNEI. The CDR3 here is CAGRGGEGEKLFF. CDR3 bases: TGTGCCGGACGGGGGGGTGAAGGTGAAAAACTGTTTTTT.

There are a few counts of this clone. The J gene is TRBJ1-6, the V gene TRBV7-9; 8 positions match TRBD1. The germline CDR1 and CDR2 sequences are SEHNR and FQNEAQ (reference sequence). The CDR3 has 14 residues. J was trimmed by 7 bases and V by 5 bases; bases with no gene match: 4. The CDR3 sequence: CASSRTGNNSPLHF. CDR3 bases: TGTGCCAGCAGCCGGACAGGGAACAATTCACCCCTCCACTTT.

This clone was seen once. CDR3 loop: CASRRAGGSTEAFF. In DNA, the CDR3 is TGTGCCAGCCGAAGAGCAGGGGGTAGCACTGAAGCTTTCTTT. The chain joins TRBV2 to TRBJ1-1; the match to TRBD1 covers 7 bases. CDR1 is SNHLY and CDR2 is FYNNEI in the germline V gene. The junction had 10 bases not matched to a gene; V was cut back by 8 bases and J by 4 bases. The CDR3 totals 14 residues.

V is TRBV3-1 (or the pseudogene TRBV3-2) and J is TRBJ2-7; D possibly corresponds to TRBD1 (5 bases). The CDR3 contains 15 residues. V was cut by 1 base and J by 3 bases, with 13 bases left in between. From germline, CDR1 is LGHDT and CDR2 YNNKEL (reference sequence). CDR3 DNA sequence: TGTGCCAGCAGCCAAGCCCCCAGGGATATCTACGAGCAGTACTTC. Translating gives CASSQAPRDIYEQYF.

J is TRBJ2-7 and V is TRBV11-3; TRBD1 is a possible D gene (6 bases). The CDR3 sequence is 14 residues long. V shed 5 bases and J shed 1 base, with 12 bases lying between them. Germline V gene lookup returns CDR1 SGHNT and CDR2 YENEEA. CDR3 nucleotide sequence: TGTGCCAGCAGCACCATACAGGGATCCTACGAGCAGTACTTC. It translates to CASSTIQGSYEQYF. Variable domain in full (rest from reference TRBV11-3 and TRBJ2-7): EAGVVQSPRYKIIEKKQPVAFWCNPISGHNTLYWYLQNLGQGPELLIRYENEEAVDDSQLPKDRFSAERLKGVDSTLKIQPAELGDSAVYLCASSTIQGSYEQYFGPGTRLTVT.

The chain is built from TRBV11-2 and TRBJ1-5; TRBD1 matches at 10 bases. Trimming took 1 base from V and 6 from J; bases not matched to a gene: 3. Looked up from germline, CDR1 is SGHAT and CDR2 is FQNNGV. The CDR3 is 15 amino acids. CDR3 DNA: TGTGCCAGCAGCTTAGGACAGGGGGCAAGTCAGCCCCAGCATTTT. It translates to CASSLGQGASQPQHF.

This sequence joins TRBV7-9 and TRBJ2-7; 8 nucleotides match TRBD2. This CDR3 is built from 16 residues. The germline CDR1 and CDR2 sequences are SEHNR and FQNEAQ (reference sequence). J gave up 5 bases and V 5 bases, and 14 bases lay outside the gene matches. This CDR3 is CASSKSGTSSVDEQYF. In DNA form, the CDR3 reads TGTGCCAGCAGCAAATCCGGGACTAGTTCGGTGGACGAGCAGTACTTC.

The genes are TRBV25-1 and TRBJ2-2; no clear D gene. The CDR3 loop spans 13 amino acids. The V end was cut by 6 bases, the J end by 2 bases, with 7 bases between. Germline V gene sequence: CDR1 MGHDK, CDR2 SYGVNS. CDR3 amino acids: CASRVRNTGELFF. The CDR3 coding sequence is TGTGCCAGCAGGGTCAGAAACACCGGGGAGCTGTTTTTT.

This chain joins TRBV3-1 (or the pseudogene TRBV3-2) and TRBJ1-1, with D unclear. The germline V gene encodes CDR1 LGHDT and CDR2 YNNKEL (reference sequence). This CDR3 region has 12 residues. Trimming left V 5 bases short and J 1 base short, with 5 bases between. CDR3 residues: CASSRGNTEAFF. CDR3 bases: TGTGCCAGCAGCAGAGGGAACACTGAAGCTTTCTTT.

This chain uses TRBV9 with TRBJ2-3; 10 positions agree with TRBD1. The CDR3 runs to 15 residues. Germline V lookup: CDR1 SGDLS, CDR2 YYNGEE. J gave up 4 bases and V 4 bases, and 6 bases lay outside the gene matches. In DNA, the CDR3 is TGTGCCAGCAGCCCCTCGACAGGGGGCCCAGATACGCAGTATTTT. This gives the protein CASSPSTGGPDTQYF.

The V and J genes are TRBV18 and TRBJ1-1; 7 bases are a match to TRBD1. Per germline, CDR1 KGHSH and CDR2 LQKENI. The ends lost 0 bases at V and 1 base at J; junction bases unmatched: 5. This CDR3 spans 16 amino acids. The CDR3 reads CASSPPGGRGNTEAFF. The CDR3 bases are TGTGCCAGCTCACCACCAGGGGGCCGTGGGAACACTGAAGCTTTCTTT.

The CDR3 bases are TGTGCCAGCAGCGCCGGGACAGGGTCGAGCCGCCCGGACGGCTACACCTTC. Its translation is CASSAGTGSSRPDGYTF. The gene calls are TRBV11-2 and TRBJ1-2; 9 bases line up with TRBD1. The CDR3 is 17 amino acids. Germline values: CDR1 SGHAT, CDR2 FQNNGV. V lost 5 bases to trimming and J lost 8 bases; unmatched junction nucleotides: 18.

This chain links TRBV6-1 with TRBJ1-5; D perhaps matches TRBD1 (6 bases). This CDR3 is 16 amino acids long. V was trimmed by 2 bases and J by 3 bases, leaving 14 bases between them. In germline, CDR1 is MNHNS, CDR2 SASEGT. The chain's CDR3 is CASSEWRTEINQPQHF. The CDR3 DNA sequence: TGTGCCAGCAGTGAATGGAGGACAGAAATCAATCAGCCCCAGCATTTT.

The CDR3 protein is CASSRRTGFAEQYF. The CDR3 DNA follows: TGTGCCAGCAGCCGCCGGACAGGGTTTGCCGAGCAGTACTTC. The V call is TRBV2, the J call TRBJ2-7; 8 positions match TRBD1. Trimming took 6 bases from V and 6 from J; bases not matched to a gene: 10. CDR1 and CDR2 (germline): SNHLY, FYNNEI. There are 14 residues in the CDR3.

The CDR3 nucleotides are TGTGCCAGCAGCCGCGGGAGGGACAGGCCCTCCTACGAGCAGTACTTC. As protein: CASSRGRDRPSYEQYF. The chain recombines TRBV3-1 (or the pseudogene TRBV3-2) with TRBJ2-7, with D possibly TRBD2 on 9 matching bases. The CDR3 consists of 16 residues. V lost 4 bases, J lost 0 bases, and 16 bases lay in between. The germline gives CDR1 LGHDT, CDR2 YNNKEL (reference sequence).

V is TRBV7-9 and J is TRBJ1-1; 9 bases fit TRBD1. The CDR3 sequence is 15 residues long. J lost 5 bases, V lost 5 bases, and 9 bases had no gene match. CDR1 is SEHNR, CDR2 FQNEAQ, per germline (reference sequence). Written as DNA, the CDR3 is TGTGCCAGCAGCCAACCCGTGACAGGGGGAACTGAAGCTTTCTTT. As protein: CASSQPVTGGTEAFF.

V gene TRBV9 combines with J gene TRBJ1-1, with 7 bases fitting TRBD1. The CDR3 totals 16 residues. CDR1 is SGDLS, CDR2 YYNGEE, per germline. Trimming took 0 bases from V and 0 from J; bases not matched to a gene: 5. For the CDR3, the DNA is TGTGCCAGCAGCGTAGGGACGGGACAGTTGAACACTGAAGCTTTCTTT. This sequence encodes CASSVGTGQLNTEAFF.

This clone was observed a single time. CDR3: CASSFGDRDYNEQFF. DNA for the CDR3: TGTGCCAGCAGCTTCGGGGACAGGGACTACAATGAGCAGTTCTTC. This chain links TRBV5-8 with TRBJ2-1, with 9 bases lining up with TRBD1. Unmatched junction bases numbered 3, after V lost 2 bases and J lost 3 bases. This CDR3 has 15 amino acids. Germline V lookup: CDR1 SGHTS, CDR2 YDEGEE.

V usage is TRBV30 and J usage is TRBJ2-7; TRBD1 matches at 7 bases. The J segment lost 4 bases and the V segment lost 7 bases, leaving 4 bases of the junction unmatched. Per germline, CDR1 GTSNPN and CDR2 SVGIG (reference sequence). The CDR3 is 11 amino acids. Here the CDR3 reads CASRQGYEQYF. DNA for the CDR3: TGTGCCTCCAGACAGGGTTACGAGCAGTACTTC.

This clone was recorded once. This chain connects TRBV7-2 to TRBJ2-1, with 9 nucleotides matching TRBD1. The CDR3 sequence is 16 residues long. Looked up from germline, CDR1 is SGHTA and CDR2 is FQGNSA. The V and J ends lost 5 bases and 6 bases, in that order; junction bases with no gene match: 11. The chain's CDR3 is CASSPRRDRVANEQFF. The CDR3 coding sequence is TGTGCCAGCAGCCCCCGCCGGGACAGGGTCGCCAATGAGCAGTTCTTC.

The V gene is TRBV6-6, the J gene TRBJ1-2; TRBD1 might be the D (6 bases). The germline V and J ends were trimmed by 2 bases and 2 bases, with 12 bases remaining between them. The germline gives CDR1 MNHNY, CDR2 SVGAGI (reference sequence). The CDR3 is 15 amino acids. The CDR3 sequence: CASSYGQLKNYGYTF. As DNA, the CDR3 is TGTGCCAGCAGTTACGGACAGCTAAAAAACTATGGCTACACCTTC.

The rearrangement links TRBV6-5 to TRBJ2-2; 10 bases agree with TRBD1. V was pared by 5 bases and J by 7 bases, with 7 bases of the junction left unmatched. This CDR3 region has 15 residues. Germline V CDR1 and CDR2: MNHEY, SVGAGI. CDR3 region: CASSQGQGLSGELFF. The DNA of the CDR3 is TGTGCCAGCAGTCAGGGACAGGGGTTGAGCGGGGAGCTGTTTTTT.

Only a few counts were recorded for this clone. The gene calls are TRBV3-1 (or the pseudogene TRBV3-2) and TRBJ1-2, with D perhaps TRBD1 (5 bases). The germline gives CDR1 LGHDT, CDR2 YNNKEL (reference sequence). There are 15 residues in the CDR3. The V end was cut by 1 base, the J end by 7 bases, with 16 bases between. The DNA for the CDR3 is TGTGCCAGCAGCCAAGGGGACTCACGAACGGGTGGCTACACCTTC. Its protein product is CASSQGDSRTGGYTF.